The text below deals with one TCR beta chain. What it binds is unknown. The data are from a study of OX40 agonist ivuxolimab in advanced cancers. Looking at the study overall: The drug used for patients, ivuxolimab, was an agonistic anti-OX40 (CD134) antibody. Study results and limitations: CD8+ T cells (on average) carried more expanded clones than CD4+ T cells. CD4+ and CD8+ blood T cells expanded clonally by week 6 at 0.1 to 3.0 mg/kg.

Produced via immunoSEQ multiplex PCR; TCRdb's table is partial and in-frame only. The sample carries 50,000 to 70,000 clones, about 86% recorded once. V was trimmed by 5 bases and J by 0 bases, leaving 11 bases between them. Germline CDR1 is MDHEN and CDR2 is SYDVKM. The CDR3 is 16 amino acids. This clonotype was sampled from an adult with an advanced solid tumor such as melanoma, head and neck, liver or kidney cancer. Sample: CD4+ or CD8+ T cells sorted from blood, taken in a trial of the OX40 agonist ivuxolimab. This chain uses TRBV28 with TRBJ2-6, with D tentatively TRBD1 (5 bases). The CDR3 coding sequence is TGTGCCAGCAGTACTTGGGGCAACTCTGGGGCCAACGTCCTGACTTTC. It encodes CASSTWGNSGANVLTF.